One and the same sample provided the 24 T cell receptor beta chains below, sequenced in a study of blood T cell repertoires in COVID-19. The assay was immunoSEQ multiplex PCR, and TCRdb's table has in-frame clones only and misses some. The sample shows roughly 250,000 clones, about nine tenths of them seen only once. The sequenced material came from PBMCs or T cells enriched from blood (not recorded which). The source of these receptors is a young woman with acute COVID-19.

The chain uses TRBV28 and TRBJ2-3, with 8 bases that match TRBD1. The germline V gene has CDR1 MDHEN and CDR2 SYDVKM. This CDR3 contains 17 residues. Trimming at V came to 7 bases and at J to 1 base, leaving 13 bases not matched to a gene. CDR3 DNA sequence: TGTGCCAGCATCCCCCTCCCCGGACAGGGCGGCACAGATACGCAGTATTTT. It encodes CASIPLPGQGGTDTQYF.

J is TRBJ2-1 and V is TRBV5-1, with 7 bases that match TRBD2. V lost 4 bases to trimming and J lost 1 base; unmatched junction nucleotides: 8. The CDR3 loop spans 16 amino acids. Germline loops: CDR1 SGHRS, CDR2 YFSETQ. The CDR3, as DNA: TGCGCCAGCAGCCTCGAGGTGGGGGGGTCCTACAATGAGCAGTTCTTC. Translation gives CASSLEVGGSYNEQFF. The full variable domain, rest sourced from reference TRBV5-1 and TRBJ2-1, is KAGVTQTPRYLIKTRGQQVTLSCSPISGHRSVSWYQQTPGQGLQFLFEYFSETQRNKGNFPGRFSGRQFSNSRSEMNVSTLELGDSALYLCASSLEVGGSYNEQFFGPGTRLTVL.

The CDR3 protein is CASSQRAGEYTGELFF. The CDR3 DNA follows: TGTGCCAGCAGCCAAAGAGCGGGAGAGTACACCGGGGAGCTGTTTTTT. The V call is TRBV3-1 (or the pseudogene TRBV3-2), the J call TRBJ2-2; TRBD2 agrees at 8 bases. This CDR3 contains 16 residues. V dropped 2 bases and J dropped 3; count of bases not matched to a gene: 5. Germline lookup yields CDR1 LGHDT and CDR2 YNNKEL (reference sequence).

This clone was detected once. The V and J genes are TRBV10-3 and TRBJ2-3, with 9 positions matching TRBD2. Germline CDR1 ENHRY, CDR2 SYGVKD. The CDR3 contains 15 residues. V lost 2 bases, J lost 4 bases, and 4 bases stayed unmatched. The DNA for the CDR3 is TGTGCCATCAGTGAGAGAGCGGGGGGTGCAGATACGCAGTATTTT. It is translated as CAISERAGGADTQYF.

The rearrangement uses TRBV29-1 and TRBJ2-1; 8 bases agree with TRBD1. The germline V gene encodes CDR1 SQVTM and CDR2 ANQGSEA. J was trimmed by 3 bases and V by 4 bases; bases with no gene match: 11. This CDR3 contains 16 residues. This CDR3 is CSVGPQGADLYNEQFF. The CDR3 DNA follows: TGCAGCGTTGGGCCCCAGGGGGCTGATCTCTACAATGAGCAGTTCTTC.

The chain joins TRBV7-9 to TRBJ1-4; D not resolved. CDR1 and CDR2 from the germline V gene are SEHNR and FQNEAQ (reference sequence). The CDR3 totals 14 residues. Trimming stripped 3 bases from V and 8 bases from J, with 13 bases between. The CDR3 bases are TGTGCCAGCAGCTTCGTAGGCCGGGAAGAAAAACTGTTTTTT. Translated: CASSFVGREEKLFF.

The chain has TRBV5-6 and TRBJ1-2; TRBD1 aligns across 8 bases. Germline V gives CDR1 SGHDT, CDR2 YYEEEE. The trim removed 0 bases at V and 4 bases at J, leaving 11 bases unmatched. The CDR3 covers 17 residues. The CDR3 DNA sequence: TGTGCCAGCAGCTTGGCTCAGGGGGCGCATTCCGGCTATGGCTACACCTTC. This encodes CASSLAQGAHSGYGYTF.

The chain uses TRBV7-3 and TRBJ2-2, with 7 bases identical to TRBD1. Looked up from germline, CDR1 is SGHTA and CDR2 is FQGTGA. The junction had 6 bases not matched to a gene; V was cut back by 4 bases and J by 4 bases. The CDR3 totals 15 residues. CDR3 amino acids: CASSSSGGSTGELFF. The CDR3 DNA sequence: TGTGCCAGCAGCTCCTCAGGGGGAAGCACCGGGGAGCTGTTTTTT.

This clone was counted a single time. This chain joins TRBV6-5 and TRBJ1-1; weak D call: TRBD1 (5 bases). The ends were cut back, 8 bases at V and 0 bases at J, with 10 bases in the middle. The CDR3 has 13 amino acids. Per the germline V gene, CDR1 is MNHEY and CDR2 is SVGAGI. The CDR3 nucleotides read TGTGCCAGCTCTCCCAGGGTGAACACTGAAGCTTTCTTT. Translated, it gives CASSPRVNTEAFF.

This sequence joins TRBV4-3 and TRBJ1-2, with D maybe TRBD1 (5 bases). Germline V lookup: CDR1 LGHNA, CDR2 YSLEER. This CDR3 has 14 residues. V lost 4 bases and J lost 7, with 16 bases in between. In nucleotides, the CDR3 is TGCGCCAGCAGCCTGCAGGGTACAATCTCTGGCTACACCTTC. Encoded protein: CASSLQGTISGYTF.

The table lists this clone with a count of one. J is TRBJ2-7 and V is TRBV28; 7 nucleotides match TRBD1. The CDR3 has 12 residues. V was clipped by 7 bases and J by 5 bases; unmatched bases: 5. Germline assignment: CDR1 MDHEN and CDR2 SYDVKM. The chain's CDR3 is CASNTQGNEQYF. CDR3 bases: TGTGCCAGCAACACACAGGGGAACGAGCAGTACTTC.

The chain couples TRBV19 to TRBJ2-7; the match to TRBD1 covers 7 bases. Losses at the gene ends were 3 bases for V and 0 bases for J; bases not matched to a gene: 5. Germline V CDR1 and CDR2: LNHDA, SQIVND (reference sequence). This CDR3 contains 15 residues. The DNA of the CDR3 is TGTGCCAGTAGTATCGGGACAGCGAGCTCCTACGAGCAGTACTTC. It codes for CASSIGTASSYEQYF.

The genes are TRBV19 and TRBJ2-6; D ambiguous. This CDR3 spans 14 amino acids. Per germline, CDR1 LNHDA and CDR2 SQIVND (reference sequence). V was shortened by 3 bases and J by 2 bases, with 5 bases between the two germline ends. CDR3 bases: TGTGCCAGTAGTATCCGGGCTGGGGCCAACGTCCTGACTTTC. Translating it yields CASSIRAGANVLTF.

The CDR3 bases are TGTGCCAGCAGTGCGGGGTTTAACACTGAAGCTTTCTTT. This gives the protein CASSAGFNTEAFF. The chain combines TRBV6-4 with TRBJ1-1; D is uncertain. Trimming pared 4 bases from V and 2 bases from J, leaving 8 bases between. This CDR3 is built from 13 residues. CDR1 and CDR2 from the germline V gene are MRHNA and SNTAGT.

The V and J genes are TRBV28 and TRBJ2-7, with 10 bases matching TRBD2. This CDR3 has 15 amino acids. V lost 2 bases, J lost 12 bases, and 13 bases stayed unmatched. Germline V gene data show CDR1 as MDHEN and CDR2 as SYDVKM. The CDR3 region has the DNA TGTGCCAGCAGTTTAGGTGGAGCGGGAGGGCCGAGGGTGTACTTC. This sequence encodes CASSLGGAGGPRVYF. Combining the CDR3 with reference TRBV28 and TRBJ2-7 gives the whole variable domain DVKVTQSSRYLVKRTGEKVFLECVQDMDHENMFWYRQDPGLGLRLIYFSYDVKMKEKGDIPEGYSVSREKKERFSLILESASTNQTSMYLCASSLGGAGGPRVYFGPGTRLTVT.

V is TRBV28 and J is TRBJ2-7; 7 bases are a match to TRBD1. The CDR3 has 16 residues. V lost 4 bases to trimming and J lost 0 bases; unmatched junction nucleotides: 9. CDR1 is MDHEN and CDR2 is SYDVKM in the germline V gene. This CDR3 reads CASSSTRQGPSYEQYF. The CDR3 DNA is TGTGCCAGCAGTTCAACTCGACAGGGACCCTCCTACGAGCAGTACTTC.

The table lists this clone with a few counts. The chain links TRBV2 to TRBJ2-2, with a weak D call TRBD1 (6 bases). Deletions cut 4 bases from V and 0 bases from J, with 9 bases between. The CDR3 runs to 15 residues. Germline CDR1 is SNHLY and CDR2 is FYNNEI. CDR3 loop: CASSGGQPNTGELFF. The CDR3 DNA is TGTGCCAGCAGTGGAGGACAGCCGAACACCGGGGAGCTGTTTTTT.

The chain carries TRBV6-2 or TRBV6-3 and TRBJ2-2, with TRBD2 matching over 7 bases. The V and J ends lost 3 bases and 6 bases, in that order; junction bases with no gene match: 16. The CDR3 contains 18 residues. Germline V gene lookup returns CDR1 MNHEY and CDR2 SVGEGT. The DNA for the CDR3 is TGTGCCAGCAGTTATACACCACAGGCGGGGGATAAGGCCGGGGAGCTGTTTTTT. Protein product: CASSYTPQAGDKAGELFF.

This clone showed up just once. The V gene is TRBV7-6, the J gene TRBJ2-3, with 12 bases that match TRBD2. The CDR3 spans 16 residues. After removal of 4 bases from V and 4 bases from J, the junction contained 6 bases not matched to a gene. Germline assignment: CDR1 SGHVS and CDR2 FNYEAQ. The CDR3 loop is CASSSPSGGAPDTQYF. The CDR3 nucleotides are TGTGCCAGCAGCTCCCCTAGCGGGGGGGCCCCAGATACGCAGTATTTT. The full variable domain, completed using reference TRBV7-6 and TRBJ2-3, is GAGVSQSPRYKVTKRGQDVALRCDPISGHVSLYWYRQALGQGPEFLTYFNYEAQQDKSGLPNDRFSAERPEGSISTLTIQRTEQRDSAMYRCASSSPSGGAPDTQYFGPGTRLTVL.

V gene TRBV28 combines with J gene TRBJ1-2, with D unresolved. This CDR3 is 12 amino acids long. Germline lookup yields CDR1 MDHEN and CDR2 SYDVKM. The ends were cut back, 7 bases at V and 4 bases at J, with 10 bases in the middle. The CDR3 nucleotides are TGTGCCAGCAAGAGCTCAGGCTATGGCTACACCTTC. It yields the protein CASKSSGYGYTF.

This clone occurred once. The rearrangement joins TRBV13 to TRBJ2-1; 10 bases are a match to TRBD2. The CDR3 is made up of 18 amino acids. The germline CDR1 and CDR2 sequences are PRHDT and FYEKMQ (reference sequence). After removal of 0 bases from V and 7 bases from J, the junction contained 12 bases not matched to a gene. CDR3 protein: CASSLGVSGGANVNEQFF. CDR3 DNA sequence: TGTGCCAGCAGCTTAGGGGTGAGCGGGGGGGCCAATGTGAATGAGCAGTTCTTC. Full variable domain (rest looked up from reference TRBV13 and TRBJ2-1): AAGVIQSPRHLIKEKRETATLKCYPIPRHDTVYWYQQGPGQDPQFLISFYEKMQSDKGSIPDRFSAQQFSDYHSELNMSSLELGDSALYFCASSLGVSGGANVNEQFFGPGTRLTVL.

This chain uses TRBV28 with TRBJ1-6; 10 positions match TRBD1. The CDR3 extends over 14 amino acids. Germline V gene data show CDR1 as MDHEN and CDR2 as SYDVKM. The junction had 4 bases not matched to a gene; V was cut back by 5 bases and J by 9 bases. The CDR3: CASSHRDRGSPLHF. CDR3 sequence (DNA): TGTGCCAGCAGTCACCGGGACAGGGGTTCACCCCTCCACTTT.

The chain couples TRBV3-1 (or the pseudogene TRBV3-2) to TRBJ1-1; D not resolved. Germline CDR1 is LGHDT and CDR2 is YNNKEL (reference sequence). V dropped 1 base and J dropped 0 bases, with 9 bases sitting between them. This CDR3 comprises 15 residues. The CDR3 sequence: CASSQVSVMNTEAFF. Here the CDR3 DNA reads TGTGCCAGCAGCCAAGTCAGTGTCATGAACACTGAAGCTTTCTTT.

The count of this clone is one. V is TRBV3-1 (or the pseudogene TRBV3-2) and J is TRBJ2-1; a possible D gene is TRBD2 (7 bases). This CDR3 has 14 amino acids. CDR1 is LGHDT and CDR2 is YNNKEL in the germline V gene (reference sequence). The germline V and J ends were trimmed by 4 bases and 5 bases, with 12 bases remaining between them. The CDR3 nucleotides are TGTGCCAGCAGCCCGAGAGGGGGGGACAATGAGCAGTTCTTC. It translates to CASSPRGGDNEQFF.